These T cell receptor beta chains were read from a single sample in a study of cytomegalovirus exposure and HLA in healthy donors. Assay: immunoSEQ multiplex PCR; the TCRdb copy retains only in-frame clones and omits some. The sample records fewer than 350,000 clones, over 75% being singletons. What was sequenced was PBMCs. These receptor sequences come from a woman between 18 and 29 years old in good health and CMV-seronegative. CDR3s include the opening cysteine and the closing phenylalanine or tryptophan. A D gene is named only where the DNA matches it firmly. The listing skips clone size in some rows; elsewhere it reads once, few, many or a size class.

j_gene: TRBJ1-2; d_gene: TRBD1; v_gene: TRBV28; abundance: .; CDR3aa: CASGDRDGYTF; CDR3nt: TGTGCCAGCGGGGACAGGGATGGCTACACCTTC
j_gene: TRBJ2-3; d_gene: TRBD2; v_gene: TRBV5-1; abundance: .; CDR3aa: CASSISGRDTQYF; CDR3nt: TGCGCCAGCAGCATTAGCGGGAGAGATACGCAGTATTTT
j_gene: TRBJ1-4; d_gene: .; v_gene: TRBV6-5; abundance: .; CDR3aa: CASSYGGGTTNEKLFF; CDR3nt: TGTGCCAGCAGCTACGGGGGGGGCACAACTAATGAAAAACTGTTTTTT
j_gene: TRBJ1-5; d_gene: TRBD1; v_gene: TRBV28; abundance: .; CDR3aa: CASTPGTGLSPQHF; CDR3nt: TGTGCCAGCACCCCTGGGACAGGGCTCAGCCCCCAGCATTTT
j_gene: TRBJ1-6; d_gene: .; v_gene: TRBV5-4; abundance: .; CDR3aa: CASSLGDSSYNSPLHF; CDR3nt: TGTGCCAGCAGCCTGGGCGACAGCTCCTATAATTCACCCCTCCACTTT
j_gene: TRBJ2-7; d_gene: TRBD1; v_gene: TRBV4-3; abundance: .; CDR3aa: CASSHATGTAYEQYF; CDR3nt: TGCGCCAGCAGCCATGCGACCGGGACAGCTTACGAGCAGTACTTC
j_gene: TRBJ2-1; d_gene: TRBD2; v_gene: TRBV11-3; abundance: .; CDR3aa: CASSLGSLAGGPYNEQFF; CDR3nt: TGTGCCAGCAGCTTAGGGAGTCTAGCGGGAGGGCCCTACAATGAGCAGTTCTTC
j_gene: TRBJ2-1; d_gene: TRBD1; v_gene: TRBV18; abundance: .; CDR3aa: CASSPGQGALNEQFF; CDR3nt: TGTGCCAGCTCACCGGGACAGGGGGCTCTGAATGAGCAGTTCTTC
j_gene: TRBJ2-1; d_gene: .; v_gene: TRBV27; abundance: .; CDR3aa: CASSKRVDEQFF; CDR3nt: TGTGCCAGCAGTAAACGGGTCGATGAGCAGTTCTTC
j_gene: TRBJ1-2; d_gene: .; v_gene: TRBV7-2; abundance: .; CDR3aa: CASSPDSLYGYTF; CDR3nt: TGTGCCAGCAGCCCGGACAGCCTCTATGGCTACACCTTC
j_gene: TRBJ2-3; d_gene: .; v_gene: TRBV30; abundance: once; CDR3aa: CAWSVRGGTQYF; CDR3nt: TGTGCCTGGAGTGTACGGGGAGGTACGCAGTATTTT
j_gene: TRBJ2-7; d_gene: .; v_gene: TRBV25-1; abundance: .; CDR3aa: CASSETSLISYEQYF; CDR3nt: TGTGCCAGCAGTGAGACTAGTCTAATCTCCTACGAGCAGTACTTC
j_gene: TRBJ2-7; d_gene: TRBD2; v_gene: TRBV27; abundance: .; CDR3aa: CASSLSGAGPYEQYF; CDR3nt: TGTGCCAGCAGTTTAAGCGGGGCGGGGCCCTACGAGCAGTACTTC
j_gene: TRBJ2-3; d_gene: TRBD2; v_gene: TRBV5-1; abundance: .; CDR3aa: CASSLGSGRRDTQYF; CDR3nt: TGCGCCAGCAGCTTGGGTAGCGGGAGAAGAGATACGCAGTATTTT
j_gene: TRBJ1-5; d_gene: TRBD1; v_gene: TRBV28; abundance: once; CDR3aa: CASHTYWTGQWQPQHF; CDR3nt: TGTGCCAGCCATACCTACTGGACAGGGCAGTGGCAGCCCCAGCATTTT
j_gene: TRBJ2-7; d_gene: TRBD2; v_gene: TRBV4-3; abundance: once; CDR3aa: CASSQVAGYSSYEQYF; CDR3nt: TGCGCCAGCAGCCAAGTAGCGGGTTACAGCTCCTACGAGCAGTACTTC
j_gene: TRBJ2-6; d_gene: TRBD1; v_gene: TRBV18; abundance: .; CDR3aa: CASSPPSTGGFTGANVLTF; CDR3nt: TGTGCCAGCTCACCCCCCTCGACAGGGGGTTTCACTGGGGCCAACGTCCTGACTTTC
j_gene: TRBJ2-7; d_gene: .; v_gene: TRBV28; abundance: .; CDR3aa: CASSFGQGNYEQYF; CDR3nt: TGTGCCAGCAGTTTCGGGCAGGGCAACTACGAGCAGTACTTC
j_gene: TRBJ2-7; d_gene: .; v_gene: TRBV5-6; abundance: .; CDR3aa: CASSSLKQSLYEQYF; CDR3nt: TGTGCCAGCAGCTCCCTAAAACAGAGTCTTTACGAGCAGTACTTC
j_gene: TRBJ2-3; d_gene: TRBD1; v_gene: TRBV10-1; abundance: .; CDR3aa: CASRNSSRGPSTDTQYF; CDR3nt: TGCGCCAGCAGGAATTCCTCTAGGGGGCCTAGCACAGATACGCAGTATTTT
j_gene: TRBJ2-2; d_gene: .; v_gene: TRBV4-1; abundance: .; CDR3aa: CASSQTGGTGELFF; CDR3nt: TGCGCCAGCAGTCAGACAGGAGGCACCGGGGAGCTGTTTTTT
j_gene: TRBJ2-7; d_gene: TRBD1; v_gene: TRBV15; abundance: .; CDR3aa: CATRDREPYEQYF; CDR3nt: TGTGCCACCAGAGACAGGGAACCGTACGAGCAGTACTTC
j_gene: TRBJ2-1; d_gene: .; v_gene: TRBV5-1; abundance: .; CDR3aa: CASSFEGSSSEQFF; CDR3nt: TGCGCCAGCAGCTTTGAGGGAAGCTCTTCTGAGCAGTTCTTC
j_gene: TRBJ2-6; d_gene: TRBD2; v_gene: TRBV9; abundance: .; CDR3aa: CASTGGRVSGANVLTF; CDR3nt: TGTGCCAGTACGGGGGGGCGCGTCTCTGGGGCCAACGTCCTGACTTTC
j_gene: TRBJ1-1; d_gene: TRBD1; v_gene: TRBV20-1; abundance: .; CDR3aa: CSARDNRGAFF; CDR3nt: TGCAGTGCTAGAGATAACAGGGGGGCTTTCTTT
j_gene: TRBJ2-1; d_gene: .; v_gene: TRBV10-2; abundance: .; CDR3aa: CASSRSLGSSYNEQFF; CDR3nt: TGCGCCAGCAGTCGCTCGCTGGGGAGCTCCTACAATGAGCAGTTCTTC
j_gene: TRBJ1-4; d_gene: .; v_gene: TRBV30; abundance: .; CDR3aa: CAFGPGEKLFF; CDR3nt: TGTGCCTTCGGCCCGGGAGAAAAACTGTTTTTT
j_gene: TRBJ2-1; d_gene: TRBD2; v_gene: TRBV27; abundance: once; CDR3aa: CASSLFPSGNNEQFF; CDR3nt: TGTGCCAGCAGTTTATTCCCTAGCGGGAACAATGAGCAGTTCTTC
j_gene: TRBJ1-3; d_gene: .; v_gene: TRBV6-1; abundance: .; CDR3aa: CASSDKASGNTIYF; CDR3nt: TGTGCCAGCAGTGACAAAGCCTCTGGAAACACCATATATTTT
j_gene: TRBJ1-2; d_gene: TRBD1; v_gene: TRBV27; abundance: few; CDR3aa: CASSLPGGGYTF; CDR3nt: TGTGCCAGCAGTTTACCAGGGGGTGGCTACACCTTC
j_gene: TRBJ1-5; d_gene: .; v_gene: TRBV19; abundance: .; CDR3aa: CASSMVDRHNQPQHF; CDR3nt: TGTGCCAGTAGTATGGTAGACAGGCATAATCAGCCCCAGCATTTT
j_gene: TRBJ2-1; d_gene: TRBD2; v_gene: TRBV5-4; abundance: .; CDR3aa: CASSLSGINEQFF; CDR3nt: TGTGCCAGCAGCCTTAGCGGGATCAATGAGCAGTTCTTC
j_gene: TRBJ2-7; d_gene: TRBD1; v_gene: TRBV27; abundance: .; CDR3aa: CASPPGDRSSYEQYF; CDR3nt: TGTGCCAGCCCCCCGGGGGACAGGAGCTCCTACGAGCAGTACTTC
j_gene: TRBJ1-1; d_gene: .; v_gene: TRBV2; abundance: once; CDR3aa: CASTEDRNTEAFF; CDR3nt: TGTGCCAGCACCGAGGACAGGAACACTGAAGCTTTCTTT
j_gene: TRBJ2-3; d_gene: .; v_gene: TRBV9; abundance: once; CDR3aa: CASSSSSGPSTDTQYF; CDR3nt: TGTGCCAGCAGCTCCTCAAGCGGTCCTAGCACAGATACGCAGTATTTT
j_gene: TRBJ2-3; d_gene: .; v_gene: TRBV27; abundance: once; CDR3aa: CASSFSYAASTDTQYF; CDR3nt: TGTGCCAGCAGTTTTTCTTATGCGGCTAGCACAGATACGCAGTATTTT
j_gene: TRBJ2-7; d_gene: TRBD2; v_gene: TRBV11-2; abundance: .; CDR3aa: CASSSLRGVGYEQYF; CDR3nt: TGTGCCAGCAGCTCCCTCCGGGGGGTGGGATACGAGCAGTACTTC
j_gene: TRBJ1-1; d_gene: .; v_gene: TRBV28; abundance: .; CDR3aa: CASSSPFGGVNTEAFF; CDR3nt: TGTGCCAGCAGTTCACCCTTCGGGGGAGTGAACACTGAAGCTTTCTTT
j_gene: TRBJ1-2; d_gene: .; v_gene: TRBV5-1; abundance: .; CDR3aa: CASSLGAEIYGYTF; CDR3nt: TGCGCCAGCAGCTTGGGGGCAGAGATCTATGGCTACACCTTC
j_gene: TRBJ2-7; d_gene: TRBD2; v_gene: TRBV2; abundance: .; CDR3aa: CASAVSGSRRGEQYF; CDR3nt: TGTGCCAGCGCTGTAAGCGGGAGTCGGCGGGGCGAGCAGTACTTC
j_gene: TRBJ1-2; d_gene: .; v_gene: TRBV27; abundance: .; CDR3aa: CASGSGYYGYTF; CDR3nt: TGTGCCAGCGGTTCAGGGTACTATGGCTACACCTTC
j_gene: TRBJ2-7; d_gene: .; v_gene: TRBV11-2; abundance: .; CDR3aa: CASSTTVDYEQYF; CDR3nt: TGTGCCAGCAGCACGACAGTAGACTACGAGCAGTACTTC
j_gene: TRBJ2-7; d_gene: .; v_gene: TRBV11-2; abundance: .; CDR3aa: CASSLSNPVSYEQYF; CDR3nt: TGTGCCAGCAGCTTAAGTAACCCAGTTTCTTACGAGCAGTACTTC
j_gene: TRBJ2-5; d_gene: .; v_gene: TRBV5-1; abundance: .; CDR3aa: CASSLGGTETQYF; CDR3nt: TGCGCCAGCAGCCTCGGCGGGACGGAGACCCAGTACTTC
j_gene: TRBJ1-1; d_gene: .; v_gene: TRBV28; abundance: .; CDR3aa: CASKTAAAEAFF; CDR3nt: TGTGCCAGCAAAACCGCGGCCGCTGAAGCTTTCTTT